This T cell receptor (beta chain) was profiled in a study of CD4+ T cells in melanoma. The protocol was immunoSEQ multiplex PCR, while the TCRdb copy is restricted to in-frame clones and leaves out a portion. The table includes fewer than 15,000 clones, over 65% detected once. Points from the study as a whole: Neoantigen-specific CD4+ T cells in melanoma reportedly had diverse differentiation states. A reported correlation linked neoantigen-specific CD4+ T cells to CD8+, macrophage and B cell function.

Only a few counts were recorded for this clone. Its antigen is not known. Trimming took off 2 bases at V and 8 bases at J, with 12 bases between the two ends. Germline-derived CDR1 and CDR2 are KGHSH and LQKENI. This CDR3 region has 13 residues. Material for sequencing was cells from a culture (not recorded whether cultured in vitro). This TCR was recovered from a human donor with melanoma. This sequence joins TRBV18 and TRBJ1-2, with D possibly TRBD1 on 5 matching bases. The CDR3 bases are TGTGCCAGCTCACCAACTCCAGACAGCGGCTACACCTTC. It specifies CASSPTPDSGYTF.